This T cell receptor (beta chain) was identified during a study of human T cells and chemical hapten exposure. Study-wide findings and caveats: TCRs exceeding 1 in 1000 frequency stayed unchanged with DPC sensitization.

As the library was built, unique molecular identifiers were attached to individual cDNA molecules. TCRdb re-called the RACE reads with MiXCR, one entry per CDR3 protein. The sample records 79,000 or so distinct CDR3 sequences, approximately 35% being singletons. Time point: patch test 1, 2 weeks after DPC sensitization. Treatment indicated: therapeutic diphenylcyclopropenone sensitization with weekly scalp DPC. Donors were 18 to 70-year-old alopecia patients suitable for DPC. CDR3 length equals 15 residues. The V end lost 3 bases, the J end lost 0 bases, and 9 bases lay between the germline ends. This clonotype was detected a few times. The target antigen is unknown.

This receptor was obtained from a man aged 35 to 55 with alopecia areata. Some clones in this sample may be carry-over from other donors' samples. The chain combines TRBV12-3 or TRBV12-4 with TRBJ2-4; D is possibly TRBD1 (6 bases). The sample was whole blood, taken in connection with sensitization to the hapten diphenylcyclopropenone (DPC). The CDR3 DNA reads as TGTGCCAGCAGTTTCCGACAGGTAGCCAAAAACATTCAGTACTTC. It codes for CASSFRQVAKNIQYF.